This TCR beta chain came from a study of vaccination effects on CD4 cells after COVID-19 (dated by TCRdb to 2022 to 2024). About the study as a whole: The ViraFEST assay stimulated PBMC with viral peptide pools and then used TCR sequencing to identify antigen-specific CD4+ T cell clonotypes by expansion. In both COVID-19 convalescent patients and infection-naive vaccine recipients, the study compared SARS-CoV-2 spike-specific CD4+ TCR repertoires from before mRNA vaccination with those from after it. A total of 10 COVID-19 convalescent patients and a handful of SARS-CoV-2-naive healthy vaccine recipients were included in the full study. Cultures from other donors in the study were sequenced with the Oncomine TCR Beta short-read assay on an Illumina iSeq 100. Over 1.5 million PBMC per well were cultured with around 10 ug/ml peptides in IMDM containing roughly 5% human AB serum, about 9 IU/ml IL-2 and gentamicin. Across the study, the median time from the second dose to post-vaccine sampling was 72 days (range 14 to 241).

General study outcomes and caveats: Among healthy vaccine recipients, nearly all vaccine-induced clones were SARS-CoV-2 mono-reactive, and just 1 of 255 was cross-reactive with common cold coronaviruses. The study was limited by a small number of convalescent patients, and early post-infection timepoints were lacking. Clones induced by infection and clones induced by vaccination both contracted markedly at late timepoints after vaccination, which fits with T cell responses waning over time.

After 10 to 11 days of culture, CD4+ T cells were isolated with the EasySep CD4+ T cell isolation kit. Each participant got two doses of an mRNA SARS-CoV-2 vaccine, either BNT162b2 or mRNA-1273. Healthy vaccine recipients had no prior SARS-CoV-2 infection, confirmed by negative nucleocapsid antibodies before and after vaccination. On days 3 and 7, half of the culture medium was replaced with fresh IL-2-containing medium. Unless otherwise noted, each peptide stimulation condition was cultured in triplicate wells. Using Ficoll-Paque Plus gradient centrifugation, PBMC were separated from whole blood and then either used fresh or cryopreserved at -140C. Genomic DNA was extracted from cultured CD4+ T cells with the QIAamp micro DNA kit. With regard to this clone: It lacks a known antigen. No base qualities exist here, and no much larger clone lies one base off it.

Based on the germline V gene, the CDR1 and CDR2 sequences are SGHTA and FQGNSA. V gives up 5 bases and J gives up 3 bases, and the segment between their germline ends measures 16 bases. Including cysteine and phenylalanine, the CDR3 has 16 amino acids. Here the CDR3 DNA is all that survives: 48 bases in frame from base 1. Preparation of the library involved the immunoSEQ multiplex PCR assay. DNA from the CD4+ T cells that had been cultured and isolated underwent TCR beta CDR3 sequencing. The original methods were these. Non-productive TCR sequences were removed and reads were trimmed to the CDR3 region, keeping CDR3s of at least 7 amino acids. Antigen-specific clonotypes were identified with the MANAFEST web app by comparing expansion in peptide wells against reference cultures. For clones to be considered positive, expansion at FDR<0.05 versus reference and all other wells, an odds ratio above 5, and a frequency above 0.1% in two replicate wells were required. Cross-reactive clonotypes were defined as significantly expanded in SARS-CoV-2 spike wells and in at least one common cold coronavirus spike condition. CDR3 similarity was assessed by Levenshtein distance with the stringdist R package, and unrooted trees were built with ape in R 3.6.1. The table was pulled from immuneACCESS by TCRdb, which kept in-frame rearrangements only. Such tables lose some clones; where checked, under half of the loss comes from unresolved V genes, and the rest has no known cause. From that table come the V and J calls and clone size; the DNA was used to work out D and trimming. Within this sample are about 73,000 clones, with 73% of them counted one time only. About 2.5% of the sample comes from the top ten.

The TCR sequence derives from a human donor who received a COVID-19 vaccine. The sequence is built from TRBV7-2 and TRBJ1-4, with TRBD1 tentatively as D gene (5 bases match). The sample here was CD4+ T cells from PBMCs cultured without peptide, taken after COVID-19 vaccination. For the CDR3, the sequence is CASSPWGAGPNEKLFF. The DNA sequence follows: TGTGCCAGCAGCCCGTGGGGAGCAGGGCCTAATGAAAAACTGTTTTTT.